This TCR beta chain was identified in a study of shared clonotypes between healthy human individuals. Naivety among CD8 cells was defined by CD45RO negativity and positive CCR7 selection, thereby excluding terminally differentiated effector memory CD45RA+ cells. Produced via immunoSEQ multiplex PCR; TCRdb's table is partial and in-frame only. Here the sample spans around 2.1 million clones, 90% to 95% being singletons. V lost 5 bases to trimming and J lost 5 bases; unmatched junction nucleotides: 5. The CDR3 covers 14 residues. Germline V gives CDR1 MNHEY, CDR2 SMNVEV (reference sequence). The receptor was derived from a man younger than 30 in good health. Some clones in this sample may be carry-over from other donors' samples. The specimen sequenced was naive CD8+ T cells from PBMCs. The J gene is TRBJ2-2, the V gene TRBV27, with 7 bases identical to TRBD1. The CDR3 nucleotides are TGTGCCAGCAGTGAGGACAGGAGAACCGGGGAGCTGTTTTTT. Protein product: CASSEDRRTGELFF.